Listed below are T cell receptor beta chains from one sample, sequenced in a study of shared clonotypes between healthy human individuals. Method: immunoSEQ multiplex PCR; TCRdb's copy keeps in-frame clones and lacks some. The sample comprises roughly 1,500,000 clones, just under 99% of which are singletons, and over 0.3% rests with the top ten. What was sequenced was naive CD4+ T cells sorted from blood. Receptors originate from a man under 40 in good health. Both conserved end residues are part of each CDR3. The order of the fields is J gene, V gene, CDR3 protein.

j_gene: TRBJ1-5; v_gene: TRBV5-1; CDR3aa: CASKPQPGGQEPQHF
j_gene: TRBJ1-5; v_gene: TRBV5-6; CDR3aa: CASSLVPSLGNLPPQHF
j_gene: TRBJ2-1; v_gene: TRBV6-5; CDR3aa: CASNSPGHNEQFF
j_gene: TRBJ2-2; v_gene: TRBV10-1; CDR3aa: CASSAQANTGELFF
j_gene: TRBJ1-1; v_gene: TRBV10-2; CDR3aa: CASSESTFGFTEAFF
j_gene: TRBJ2-2; v_gene: TRBV5-4; CDR3aa: CATGREMNTGELFF
j_gene: TRBJ2-7; v_gene: TRBV5-6; CDR3aa: CASSLGGYEQYF
j_gene: TRBJ1-2; v_gene: TRBV18; CDR3aa: CASSEREDYGYTF
j_gene: TRBJ1-1; v_gene: TRBV18; CDR3aa: CASSPPRQDMNTEAFF
j_gene: TRBJ1-1; v_gene: TRBV5-1; CDR3aa: CASSWTRGGNTEAFF
j_gene: TRBJ2-7; v_gene: TRBV7-9; CDR3aa: CASSLPSAYEQYF
j_gene: TRBJ2-7; v_gene: TRBV28; CDR3aa: CASSLSWRGGYEQYF
j_gene: TRBJ1-3; v_gene: TRBV4-1; CDR3aa: CASSQEDGNTIYF
j_gene: TRBJ1-5; v_gene: TRBV5-1; CDR3aa: CASSLAGTGEEPQHF
j_gene: TRBJ2-5; v_gene: TRBV10-3; CDR3aa: CAISVSGSEETQYF
j_gene: TRBJ2-7; v_gene: TRBV6-6; CDR3aa: CASSAPGQGNGEQYF
j_gene: TRBJ1-1; v_gene: TRBV9; CDR3aa: CASSVASTNTEAFF
j_gene: TRBJ2-5; v_gene: TRBV27; CDR3aa: CASSLGKTQYF
j_gene: TRBJ2-1; v_gene: TRBV28; CDR3aa: CASSLQSLSYNEQFF
j_gene: TRBJ1-4; v_gene: TRBV7-9; CDR3aa: CASSFAVNRNEKLFF
j_gene: TRBJ2-3; v_gene: TRBV6-5; CDR3aa: CASSYRDSADTQYF
j_gene: TRBJ2-5; v_gene: TRBV5-1; CDR3aa: CASSLGDRGGEETQYF
j_gene: TRBJ2-7; v_gene: TRBV29-1; CDR3aa: CSVDVAGLYEQYF